Following are 26 T cell receptor beta chains from one sample sequenced in a study of cytomegalovirus exposure and HLA in healthy donors. The PCR contained 60 Vbeta and 13 Jbeta primers. Data came from immunoSEQ multiplex PCR; TCRdb stores just in-frame clones and leaves some out. Here the sample spans approximately 140,000 clones, approximately 80% being singletons. Source material: PBMCs. The receptors come from a woman in her forties in good health and CMV-seropositive.

This clone was counted only a few times. The V and J genes are TRBV7-9 and TRBJ2-5; D uncertain. Germline values: CDR1 SEHNR, CDR2 FQNEAQ (reference sequence). The ends were cut back, 1 base at V and 5 bases at J, with 5 bases in the middle. The CDR3 is 12 amino acids. The CDR3 sequence: CASSLGLETQYF. For the CDR3, the DNA is TGTGCCAGCAGCTTAGGTCTGGAGACCCAGTACTTC.

This clone appeared a single time. The V call is TRBV30, the J call TRBJ2-1, with 12 bases that match TRBD2. CDR3 size: 16 residues. Per the germline V gene, CDR1 is GTSNPN and CDR2 is SVGIG (reference sequence). V shed 4 bases, J shed 3 bases, and the junction held 7 bases outside the gene matches. CDR3 DNA: TGTGCCTGGACTTTAGGGACTAGCGGGTTCTACAATGAGCAGTTCTTC. Translation gives CAWTLGTSGFYNEQFF.

The V call is TRBV18, the J call TRBJ2-7; 9 bases map to TRBD2. Trimming took 0 bases from V and 3 from J; bases not matched to a gene: 9. CDR1 KGHSH and CDR2 LQKENI come from the germline V gene. This CDR3 is built from 17 residues. The CDR3 loop is CASSPPRGSGSIYEQYF. The CDR3 coding sequence is TGTGCCAGCTCACCACCGAGAGGTAGCGGGAGTATCTACGAGCAGTACTTC. Full variable domain (missing parts from reference TRBV18 and TRBJ2-7): NAGVMQNPRHLVRRRGQEARLRCSPMKGHSHVYWYRQLPEEGLKFMVYLQKENIIDESGMPKERFSAEFPKEGPSILRIQQVVRGDSAAYFCASSPPRGSGSIYEQYFGPGTRLTVT.

V and J are TRBV7-9 and TRBJ2-2, with a weak D call TRBD2 (6 bases). The ends were cut back, 3 bases at V and 2 bases at J, with 10 bases in the middle. This CDR3 is 15 amino acids long. Germline CDR1 reads SEHNR; CDR2 reads FQNEAQ (reference sequence). CDR3 DNA: TGTGCCAGCAGCTTCTCTAGCGTAAACACCGGGGAGCTGTTTTTT. This sequence encodes CASSFSSVNTGELFF.

The chain joins TRBV5-6 to TRBJ1-4; D might be TRBD1 (5 bases). Trimming cost V 5 bases and J 0 bases, with 14 bases left between them. The CDR3 sequence is 16 residues long. In germline, CDR1 is SGHDT, CDR2 YYEEEE. The chain's CDR3 is CASSSTAYATNEKLFF. The CDR3 DNA reads TGTGCCAGCAGTTCGACAGCGTATGCAACTAATGAAAAACTGTTTTTT.

The rearrangement joins TRBV5-1 to TRBJ1-4; tentative D call: TRBD1 (5 bases). Germline CDR1 SGHRS, CDR2 YFSETQ. Trimming cost V 2 bases and J 8 bases, with 7 bases left between them. CDR3 length: 12 amino acids. The chain's CDR3 is CASSFGGEKLFF. CDR3 DNA sequence: TGCGCCAGCAGCTTCGGGGGGGAAAAACTGTTTTTT. Full variable domain (outside the CDR3, taken from reference TRBV5-1 and TRBJ1-4): KAGVTQTPRYLIKTRGQQVTLSCSPISGHRSVSWYQQTPGQGLQFLFEYFSETQRNKGNFPGRFSGRQFSNSRSEMNVSTLELGDSALYLCASSFGGEKLFFGSGTQLSVL.

This clone was seen just once. The J gene is TRBJ2-1, the V gene TRBV30; D possibly corresponds to TRBD1 (5 bases). The V gene's germline CDR1 is GTSNPN and CDR2 SVGIG (reference sequence). The CDR3 sequence is 13 residues long. V was cut by 0 bases and J by 13 bases, with 16 bases left in between. DNA for the CDR3: TGTGCCTGGAGTGTAGAAGGGGCCGATTATCAGTTCTTC. It translates to CAWSVEGADYQFF.

The table lists this clone with a few counts. The chain links TRBV30 to TRBJ2-7, with TRBD2 matching over 11 bases. Germline trimming cut 0 bases from V and 4 bases from J; bases unmatched to any gene: 2. The CDR3 sequence is 14 residues long. Germline V gives CDR1 GTSNPN, CDR2 SVGIG (reference sequence). Written as DNA, the CDR3 is TGTGCCTGGAGTGTAACTAGCGGGAGTTACGAGCAGTACTTC. Its translation is CAWSVTSGSYEQYF.

This rearrangement joins TRBV5-6 to TRBJ1-1; possibly TRBD1 for D (6 bases). CDR3 length: 13 amino acids. V lost 3 bases and J 8 bases, leaving 14 bases between the germline ends. Germline values: CDR1 SGHDT, CDR2 YYEEEE. The CDR3 sequence: CASSWVRGGEAFF. Here the CDR3 DNA reads TGTGCCAGCAGCTGGGTCAGGGGCGGGGAAGCTTTCTTT.

The genes are TRBV5-1 and TRBJ2-7, with 7 bases matching TRBD1. The V gene's germline CDR1 is SGHRS and CDR2 YFSETQ. The trim removed 4 bases at V and 3 bases at J, leaving 4 bases unmatched. The CDR3 sequence is 13 residues long. This CDR3 is CASSRDSFYEQYF. DNA for the CDR3: TGCGCCAGCAGCAGGGACAGCTTCTACGAGCAGTACTTC.

The chain couples TRBV7-9 to TRBJ1-1; maybe TRBD1 (6 bases). Germline V gene sequence: CDR1 SEHNR, CDR2 FQNEAQ (reference sequence). The CDR3 runs 14 residues. V was pared by 3 bases and J by 5 bases, with 13 bases between. In DNA, the CDR3 is TGTGCCAGCAGCTTGGGGGCCCTGGGGACTGAAGCTTTCTTT. This sequence encodes CASSLGALGTEAFF.

The chain employs TRBV6-5 and TRBJ2-7; 10 positions agree with TRBD1. V shed 6 bases and J 2 bases; nucleotides not matched to a gene: 4. The CDR3 runs to 14 residues. The germline gives CDR1 MNHEY, CDR2 SVGAGI. Written as DNA, the CDR3 is TGTGCCAGCAGGGGTGGGACAGGGGCCTACGAGCAGTACTTC. Translating gives CASRGGTGAYEQYF.

This clone turned up a few times. This chain links TRBV9 with TRBJ2-1, with a weak D call TRBD1 (6 bases). The V end was cut by 0 bases, the J end by 10 bases, with 11 bases between. CDR3 length: 13 residues. Looked up from germline, CDR1 is SGDLS and CDR2 is YYNGEE. The CDR3 region is CASSVATGTEQFF. CDR3 DNA: TGTGCCAGCAGCGTAGCTACCGGGACAGAGCAGTTCTTC.

This chain links TRBV29-1 with TRBJ2-5; the D gene is possibly TRBD2 (5 bases). The CDR3 sequence is 13 residues long. Germline CDR1 is SQVTM and CDR2 is ANQGSEA. Between the trimmed V and J ends, which lost 5 bases and 7 bases, there was a span of 17 bases. The chain's CDR3 is CSVRDPHRGTQYF. The CDR3 DNA sequence: TGCAGCGTTCGGGATCCCCATCGGGGGACCCAGTACTTC.

This clone was observed a single time. This sequence joins TRBV7-8 and TRBJ2-5, with TRBD2 matching over 14 bases. The germline V gene has CDR1 SGHVS and CDR2 FQNEAQ. Losses at the gene ends were 2 bases for V and 5 bases for J; bases not matched to a gene: 10. CDR3 size: 18 residues. The CDR3 region is CASSLRGTSGSRKETQYF. The DNA of the CDR3 is TGTGCCAGCAGCTTACGGGGGACTAGCGGGAGTCGGAAGGAGACCCAGTACTTC.

This clone was observed a handful of times. J is TRBJ2-5 and V is TRBV4-2; perhaps TRBD1 as D (5 bases). The germline V gene encodes CDR1 LGHNA and CDR2 YNFKEQ. V lost 4 bases to trimming and J lost 2 bases, with 14 bases between them. The CDR3 runs to 15 residues. CDR3 nucleotides: TGTGCCAGCAGCCCCGGCCAGGGATCTCAAGAGACCCAGTACTTC. This encodes CASSPGQGSQETQYF.

Here the CDR3 DNA reads TGCGCCAGCAGCCAAGTGGGGACAACAGATACGCAGTATTTT. Protein sequence: CASSQVGTTDTQYF. The V call is TRBV4-1, the J call TRBJ2-3; tentatively, D is TRBD1 (6 bases). This CDR3 is built from 14 residues. Germline CDR1 and CDR2: MGHRA and YSYEKL. Trimming left V 1 base short and J 3 bases short, with 8 bases between.

This clone was counted a few times. The chain couples TRBV29-1 to TRBJ1-2, with 7 bases identical to TRBD1. V shed 6 bases, J shed 4 bases, and the junction held 8 bases outside the gene matches. The CDR3 totals 13 residues. Per the germline V gene, CDR1 is SQVTM and CDR2 is ANQGSEA. CDR3 in amino acids: CSVQPTGAYGYTF. DNA of the CDR3: TGCAGCGTCCAACCCACAGGGGCCTATGGCTACACCTTC.

The count of this clone is one. This chain connects TRBV5-6 to TRBJ2-5; TRBD1 agrees at 7 bases. J was trimmed by 5 bases and V by 3 bases; bases with no gene match: 10. The CDR3 sequence is 15 residues long. CDR1 is SGHDT, CDR2 YYEEEE, per germline. CDR3: CASSSSIDRAETQYF. The CDR3 nucleotides read TGTGCCAGCAGCTCGAGCATCGACAGGGCTGAGACCCAGTACTTC. Full variable domain (remainder filled in from reference TRBV5-6 and TRBJ2-5): DAGVTQSPTHLIKTRGQQVTLRCSPKSGHDTVSWYQQALGQGPQFIFQYYEEEERQRGNFPDRFSGHQFPNYSSELNVNALLLGDSALYLCASSSSIDRAETQYFGPGTRLLVL.

This clone has a handful of counts. This rearrangement joins TRBV6-5 to TRBJ2-1; a possible D gene is TRBD1 (6 bases). The CDR3 consists of 15 residues. CDR1 MNHEY and CDR2 SVGAGI come from the germline V gene. Trimming cost V 6 bases and J 5 bases, with 17 bases left between them. This CDR3 is CASSALAGEHNEQFF. CDR3 nucleotide sequence: TGTGCCAGCAGCGCCTTGGCAGGGGAACACAATGAGCAGTTCTTC.

V gene TRBV4-1 combines with J gene TRBJ2-1; TRBD2 matches at 7 bases. This CDR3 is built from 14 residues. Looked up from germline, CDR1 is MGHRA and CDR2 is YSYEKL. V gave up 2 bases and J gave up 14 bases; unmatched junction bases: 12. The CDR3: CASSQTSDPEWEFF. The CDR3, as DNA: TGCGCCAGCAGCCAAACTAGCGACCCAGAGTGGGAGTTCTTC.

This chain connects TRBV19 to TRBJ2-5, with 14 nucleotides matching TRBD2. This CDR3 region has 18 residues. CDR1 is LNHDA and CDR2 is SQIVND in the germline V gene (reference sequence). Trimming removed 5 bases from V and 5 bases from J; junction bases left unmatched: 13. The CDR3 protein is CASSPGLAGVMGEETQYF. The CDR3, as DNA: TGTGCCAGTAGTCCGGGACTAGCGGGAGTAATGGGTGAGGAGACCCAGTACTTC.

The chain uses TRBV5-4 and TRBJ2-2; no clear D gene. Germline V gene data show CDR1 as SGHNT and CDR2 as YYREEE (reference sequence). CDR3 length equals 16 residues. With 2 bases removed from V and 0 bases from J, the gap between germline ends came to 11 bases. This chain's CDR3 is CASSFFRHSNTGELFF. The CDR3 region has the DNA TGTGCCAGCAGCTTTTTCAGGCATTCGAACACCGGGGAGCTGTTTTTT.

This rearrangement joins TRBV5-5 to TRBJ2-1, with D possibly TRBD2 on 5 matching bases. V was trimmed by 1 base and J by 6 bases, leaving 23 bases between them. Germline lookup yields CDR1 SGHKS and CDR2 YYEKEE (reference sequence). The CDR3 is 18 residues long. The CDR3 region is CASSLLLGSRVRGNEQFF. CDR3 coding DNA: TGTGCCAGCAGCTTGCTTTTGGGGTCGAGGGTTCGCGGCAATGAGCAGTTCTTC.

This sequence joins TRBV6-5 and TRBJ1-6; possible D gene TRBD1, 5 bases. Germline assignment: CDR1 MNHEY and CDR2 SVGAGI. The CDR3 is made up of 15 amino acids. The ends were cut back, 5 bases at V and 8 bases at J, with 16 bases in the middle. CDR3 nucleotide sequence: TGTGCCAGCAGTCGAACGGGGGGGGTCGATTCACCCCTCCACTTT. Its protein product is CASSRTGGVDSPLHF.

This chain connects TRBV5-1 to TRBJ2-5; 8 bases are shared with TRBD2. TRBJ2-7 explains the end of the DNA better; the J call may be wrong. This CDR3 contains 13 residues. Germline V gives CDR1 SGHRS, CDR2 YFSETQ. Here the CDR3 reads CASSQGLDYEQYF. The CDR3 bases are TGCGCCAGCAGCCAGGGACTAGACTACGAGCAGTACTTC.